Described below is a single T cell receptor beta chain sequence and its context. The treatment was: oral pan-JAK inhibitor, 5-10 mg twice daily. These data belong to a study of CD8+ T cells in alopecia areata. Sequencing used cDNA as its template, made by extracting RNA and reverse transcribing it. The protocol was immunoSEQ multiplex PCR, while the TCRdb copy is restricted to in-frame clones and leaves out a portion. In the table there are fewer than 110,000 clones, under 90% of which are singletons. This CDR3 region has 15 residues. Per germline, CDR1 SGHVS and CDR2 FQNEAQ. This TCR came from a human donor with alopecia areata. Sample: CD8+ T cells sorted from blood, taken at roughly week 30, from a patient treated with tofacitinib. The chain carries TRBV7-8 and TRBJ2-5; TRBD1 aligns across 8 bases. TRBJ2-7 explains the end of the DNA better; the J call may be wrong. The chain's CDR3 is CASSFGQGPSYEQYF. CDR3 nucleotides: TGTGCCAGCAGCTTTGGACAGGGCCCTTCCTACGAGCAGTACTTC.